One and the same sample provided the 29 T cell receptor beta chains below, sequenced in a study of T cells expressing NK-cell markers. TCRdb reprocessed the 5' RACE reads and stores each CDR3 protein as one record, lacking DNA. This table holds roughly 390,000 distinct CDR3 sequences. The sequenced sample consisted of blood T cells: a sorted CD56 or NKG2C T cell subset, CD4+ or CD8+ T cells, or bulk PBMC T cells (not recorded which). These receptors originate from a woman aged 45 to 65 in good health.

The V gene is TRBV13, the J gene TRBJ2-1. Germline V CDR1 and CDR2: PRHDT, FYEKMQ (reference sequence). This CDR3 has 14 residues. CDR3 sequence: CASSPEPSYNEQFF.

The chain employs TRBV5-1 and TRBJ1-2; the TCRdb call, TRBD1, lacks DNA for checking. Germline assignment: CDR1 SGHRS and CDR2 YFSETQ. The CDR3 sequence is 16 residues long. The CDR3 reads CASSPRTGPRTYGYTF.

V usage is TRBV7-9 and J usage is TRBJ2-7. The CDR3 spans 12 residues. CDR1 and CDR2 from the germline V gene are SEHNR and FQNEAQ (reference sequence). CDR3 loop: CASRGSPYEQYF.

The chain couples TRBV3-1 to TRBJ1-1; no DNA is available, so the TRBD1 call from TCRdb remains unchecked. CDR3 length: 17 amino acids. Germline V gene lookup returns CDR1 LGHDT and CDR2 YNNKEL (reference sequence). The CDR3 is CASSQDALGQGNTEAFF. Filled out from reference TRBV3-1 and TRBJ1-1, the complete variable domain reads DTAVSQTPKYLVTQMGNDKSIKCEQNLGHDTMYWYKQDSKKFLKIMFSYNNKELIINETVPNRFSPKSPDKAHLNLHINSLELGDSAVYFCASSQDALGQGNTEAFFGQGTRLTVV.

The V and J genes are TRBV7-9 and TRBJ2-7; TCRdb selects TRBD1, and the lack of DNA leaves this call unchecked. Germline CDR1 is SEHNR and CDR2 is FQNEAQ (reference sequence). The CDR3 sequence is 14 residues long. This chain's CDR3 is CASGPHGGVDEQYF.

The chain links TRBV12-3 or TRBV12-4 to TRBJ2-1; TCRdb's assignment of TRBD2 cannot be checked, as there is no DNA. The CDR3 has 15 amino acids. CDR3: CASSLTSGKGGSQFF.

This chain joins TRBV7-8 and TRBJ1-1. The V gene's germline CDR1 is SGHVS and CDR2 FQNEAQ. There are 12 residues in the CDR3. This CDR3 is CASSFPNTEAFF. The complete variable domain, with remaining parts taken from reference TRBV7-8 and TRBJ1-1, reads GAGVSQSPRYKVAKRGQDVALRCDPISGHVSLFWYQQALGQGPEFLTYFQNEAQLDKSGLPSDRFFAERPEGSVSTLKIQRTQQEDSAVYLCASSFPNTEAFFGQGTRLTVV.

The chain links TRBV19 to TRBJ1-5; TCRdb's assignment of TRBD1 cannot be checked, as there is no DNA. The CDR3 loop spans 16 amino acids. Germline assignment: CDR1 LNHDA and CDR2 SQIVND (reference sequence). This chain's CDR3 is CASSLQDTFPNQPQHF.

The V gene is TRBV7-8, the J gene TRBJ2-1; TCRdb's assignment of TRBD1 cannot be checked, as there is no DNA. This CDR3 contains 13 residues. The germline CDR1 and CDR2 sequences are SGHVS and FQNEAQ. The CDR3 here is CASSFPGANEQFF.

The chain employs TRBV27 and TRBJ2-4. Germline values: CDR1 MNHEY, CDR2 SMNVEV (reference sequence). The CDR3 runs 12 residues. The CDR3 here is CASSHRFDIQYF.

The chain is built from TRBV20-1 and TRBJ2-1; TCRdb lists TRBD2, though no DNA is available to test this call. This CDR3 contains 14 residues. Germline loops: CDR1 DFQATT, CDR2 SNEGSKA (reference sequence). CDR3 protein: CSGGTSGRNNEQFF.

This sequence joins TRBV12-3 or TRBV12-4 and TRBJ2-3; the TCRdb D gene call, TRBD1, has no DNA to confirm it. The CDR3 length is 14 residues. The CDR3 spells CASLSGIGTDTQYF.

The chain links TRBV12-3 or TRBV12-4 to TRBJ1-3. This CDR3 has 15 residues. Here the CDR3 reads CATSNQAIPGNTIYF.

This chain connects TRBV12-3 or TRBV12-4 to TRBJ1-3; TCRdb reports TRBD1, a call that lacks DNA to check it against. The CDR3 runs 14 residues. CDR3 sequence: CASSFRGRGNTIYF.

The chain is built from TRBV2 and TRBJ2-5; with no DNA, the TCRdb D assignment of TRBD2 cannot be verified. Germline V gene sequence: CDR1 SNHLY, CDR2 FYNNEI. The CDR3 is 11 residues long. The CDR3 here is CASRATGRVNF.

J is TRBJ1-5 and V is TRBV27; TCRdb outputs TRBD1, but without DNA this stays unchecked. Germline V gene sequence: CDR1 MNHEY, CDR2 SMNVEV (reference sequence). The CDR3 runs to 14 residues. The CDR3 reads CASSLLGADQPQHF.

V is TRBV6-6 and J is TRBJ2-5; TCRdb indicates TRBD1, and absent DNA this call remains unverified. The CDR3 length is 14 residues. Germline CDR1 and CDR2: MNHNY and SVGAGI (reference sequence). CDR3: CASSYVGTGETQYF.

The rearrangement links TRBV29-1 to TRBJ2-3; there is no DNA to check the TCRdb D call of TRBD2. Germline V gives CDR1 SQVTM, CDR2 ANQGSEA. The CDR3 has 15 residues. The CDR3 is CSALGRAGSSDTQYF.

The genes are TRBV16 and TRBJ2-4. Per the germline V gene, CDR1 is KGHSY and CDR2 is FQNENV. There are 15 residues in the CDR3. The CDR3 sequence is CASSQSVSAANIQYF.

The V and J genes are TRBV2 and TRBJ1-2; the TCRdb D gene call, TRBD1, has no DNA to confirm it. The germline CDR1 and CDR2 sequences are SNHLY and FYNNEI. The CDR3 contains 14 residues. The CDR3 sequence is CASTGQGPNYGYTF.

The chain couples TRBV7-8 to TRBJ2-3; TCRdb's D gene call, TRBD2, goes unchecked for lack of DNA. This CDR3 contains 17 residues. CDR1 and CDR2 from the germline V gene are SGHVS and FQNEAQ. The CDR3 loop is CASSLGIKAPLGETQYF.

The chain employs TRBV11-2 and TRBJ2-7; TCRdb's D call of TRBD1 is untestable without DNA. This CDR3 has 14 residues. Germline CDR1 SGHAT, CDR2 FQNNGV. CDR3 residues: CASSSIRDSYEQYF.

This chain connects TRBV7-8 to TRBJ2-1; TCRdb outputs TRBD2, but without DNA this stays unchecked. In germline, CDR1 is SGHVS, CDR2 FQNEAQ. The CDR3 covers 14 residues. CDR3 loop: CASSVAGGQGEQFF. Drawing the rest from reference TRBV7-8 and TRBJ2-1, the complete variable domain is GAGVSQSPRYKVAKRGQDVALRCDPISGHVSLFWYQQALGQGPEFLTYFQNEAQLDKSGLPSDRFFAERPEGSVSTLKIQRTQQEDSAVYLCASSVAGGQGEQFFGPGTRLTVL.

The chain links TRBV6-5 to TRBJ2-7; the D call of TRBD2 rests on TCRdb alone, since no DNA is present to check it. Germline values: CDR1 MNHEY, CDR2 SVGAGI. This CDR3 contains 12 residues. This CDR3 reads CASGAGGDEQYF.

The chain recombines TRBV20-1 with TRBJ2-1; TCRdb indicates TRBD2, and absent DNA this call remains unverified. The CDR3 consists of 15 residues. The V gene's germline CDR1 is DFQATT and CDR2 SNEGSKA (reference sequence). CDR3 residues: CSARRAGGSYNEQFF.

The rearrangement joins TRBV7-2 to TRBJ2-5; the TCRdb call, TRBD2, lacks DNA for checking. Germline values: CDR1 SGHTA, CDR2 FQGNSA. The CDR3 extends over 15 amino acids. The CDR3 sequence is CASSLGAGGPETQYF.

The chain employs TRBV7-6 and TRBJ2-3; the D call of TRBD1 rests on TCRdb alone, since no DNA is present to check it. Germline values: CDR1 SGHVS, CDR2 FNYEAQ. This CDR3 contains 16 residues. CDR3 amino acids: CASSKSGGGRTDTQYF.

The chain links TRBV4-1 to TRBJ2-5; the TRBD2 assignment by TCRdb is unverifiable without DNA. Germline V gene data show CDR1 as MGHRA and CDR2 as YSYEKL. The CDR3 is made up of 15 amino acids. CDR3 loop: CASSQDAGASETQYF.

The chain couples TRBV3-1 to TRBJ2-1; TCRdb gives TRBD2 as the D gene, but with no DNA this cannot be confirmed. The CDR3 is 15 amino acids. Germline values: CDR1 LGHDT, CDR2 YNNKEL (reference sequence). The CDR3 protein is CASSPPGLAELEQFF.